The following is a TCR beta chain sequence with its context. TCRdb independently ran MiXCR on the PCR reads; one entry per CDR3 protein. The table has roughly 3,600 distinct CDR3 sequences, roughly 60% seen once. Donors had localized lung adenocarcinoma, a non-small cell lung cancer. The source of the sample is a study of CD4 and CD8 cells across lung adenocarcinoma regions. The source of this sequence is a female donor with lung adenocarcinoma. The CD4 and CD8 labels of this study may be unreliable. The sample consisted of CD8+ T cells from the margin of a lung tumor.

The CDR3 DNA sequence: TGTGCCAGCAGCTTACCCCAAGCGGGAGGTCTAGGAAATGAGCAGTTCTTC. Its protein is CASSLPQAGGLGNEQFF. The chain couples TRBV11-3 to TRBJ2-1; TRBD2 aligns across 9 bases. Germline assignment: CDR1 SGHNT and CDR2 YENEEA. The CDR3 length is 17 residues. The junction had 12 bases not matched to a gene; V was cut back by 2 bases and J by 7 bases.